This T cell receptor beta chain was recovered during a study of shared clonotypes between healthy human individuals. Overall study: Per donor, CD8 memory used one plate, CD8 naive used two, CD4 memory used three and CD4 naive used three. Findings and caveats of the study: Roughly 5% of naive CD4 clonotypes were common to four donors.

This CDR3 has 14 amino acids. In germline, CDR1 is LGHNA, CDR2 YSLEER. Unmatched junction bases numbered 8, after V lost 3 bases and J lost 7 bases. The donor cohort consisted entirely of Caucasian adults residing in Nashville, Tennessee. As to this clone: Its antigen is undetermined.

Profiling relied on immunoSEQ multiplex PCR, and the TCRdb table lists in-frame clones only, not all of them. The sample consists of some 2.4 million clones, over 85% of them appearing once. The chain has TRBV4-3 and TRBJ1-2; the match to TRBD1 covers 7 bases. This TCR was recovered from a man younger than 35 in good health. Some clones in this sample may be carry-over from other donors' samples. The specimen sequenced was naive CD4+ T cells from PBMCs. Documented subset: CD45RA+ positively selected. The CDR3 region is CASSHRDRVVGYTF. CDR3 nucleotides: TGCGCCAGCAGCCACCGAGACAGGGTGGTTGGCTACACCTTC.